The text below deals with one TCR beta chain. The authors' processing: Reference gene primer amplification in the assay estimated nucleated cell counts. The method was immunoSEQ multiplex PCR; TCRdb's version includes in-frame clones alone and lacks a portion of them. V, J and clone size are those of that table, while D and trimming were read from the DNA. This sample yields 150,000 or so clones, of which around 81% are seen a single time; over 10% belongs to the top ten. This record belongs to a study of blood T cell repertoires in COVID-19. Study-wide context: Acute and convalescent COVID-19 specimens originated in the United States, Italy and Spain. The cDNA or gDNA used as material had been derived from T cells, B-cell-depleted T cells, or PBMCs.

Germline V lookup: CDR1 ENHRY, CDR2 SYGVKD. This CDR3 region has 16 residues. With 10 bases clipped from V and 5 bases from J, the junction kept 13 bases outside the gene matches. The sequenced material came from peripheral blood. The clonotype originates from a man aged 70-80 years who had recovered from COVID-19. The rearrangement links TRBV10-3 to TRBJ2-2; 10 bases are shared with TRBD1. The CDR3: CATFTKGTGVTGELFF. The DNA for the CDR3 is TGTGCCACCTTTACCAAGGGGACAGGGGTTACCGGGGAGCTGTTTTTT.